This TCR beta chain was identified in a study of cytomegalovirus exposure and HLA in healthy donors. On the study more broadly: Some 85 million unique TCRs, all from HLA-typed donors, were included in an early release of the data. Study-level points and caveats: A few chains linked to CMV were shown in vitro to be specific for CMV antigens.

This clone showed up just a few times. Its antigen is undetermined. V was trimmed by 5 bases and J by 5 bases, leaving 12 bases between them. The germline CDR1 and CDR2 sequences are LNHDA and SQIVND (reference sequence). The CDR3 runs to 13 residues. This PCR relied on a set of 60 Vbeta primers and 13 Jbeta primers. Sequencing used immunoSEQ multiplex PCR; TCRdb keeps in-frame clones, though not all of them. The data contain 45,000 to 55,000 clones, about 57% of them seen just once; the ten biggest clones take up 10% to 15%. The receptor's source is a human donor in good health. The sample comprised PBMCs. The rearrangement uses TRBV19 and TRBJ2-5; D may be TRBD1 (7 bases). The chain's CDR3 is CASSPRGRETQYF. CDR3 nucleotide sequence: TGTGCCAGTAGTCCCAGGGGGAGGGAGACCCAGTACTTC.